The following is a TCR beta chain sequence with its context. The antigen it binds to is not known. The record has no base qualities; no much larger clone is one base away. This entry comes from a study of blood T cells in healthy people across ages (dated by TCRdb to 2014 to 2015). Broadly, across the study: Template switching captured roughly one uniquely barcoded TCR beta cDNA molecule per two T cells in model experiments. Four age groups were formed from the donors: young (average about 15 years), middle-aged (less than 40), aged (around 68) and long-lived (about 80). Two additional independent replicas of 1 million unique cDNA reads from the same blood draw were analyzed for two donors (one aged 18 to 30 and one aged 80 or older). To avoid experimental bias, donors of different ages were spread randomly across the sequencing lanes. Using deep sequencing normalized with unique cDNA molecular identifiers, the study measured how TCR beta repertoire diversity changes with age.

The method was 5' RACE. The data were produced on an Illumina HiSeq 2500. A second PCR of roughly 6 to 11 cycles was run with a J-beta primer mix and a sample-barcoded 5' primer. Each TCR beta cDNA molecule received a unique molecular identifier from a template-switch 5' adaptor carrying 12 random nucleotides. At least 2.5 million CDR3-containing paired-end reads were obtained from each sample. First-strand cDNA synthesis was performed from all RNA using the Mint cDNA synthesis kit, with priming by a TRBC-specific oligonucleotide. All cDNA was treated with uracil-DNA glycosylase and then went through a first 18-cycle PCR with the universal primers M1SS and BC2_uni_R. The paper's data handling went like this. Each sample was normalized by randomly selecting 1 million high-quality reads, each carrying a distinct molecular identifier. Instead of being binned into consensus sequences, reads that shared molecular identifiers were thrown out. CDR3 identification, clonotype clustering and error correction used MiTCR with a Q25 quality threshold and the strictest error-elimination algorithm. Lower-bound total TCR beta diversity was estimated with a nonparametric unseen species model using Euler transformation. TCRdb trimmed public reads at Q25 via fastp, called clones via MiXCR and kept in-frame beta chains. Each entry merges the rows of one CDR3 protein and shows their most common DNA and genes. The V and J calls come from TCRdb's annotation, not from the publication. The sample data list 550,000 to 750,000 distinct CDR3 sequences, and approximately 21% of these were observed just once. Of the sample, 3% to 4.5% falls within the top ten clones.

The donors were a few dozen Caucasian individuals from Russia, aged 6 to 90 years, who were systemically healthy. Approximately 9.7 milliliters of peripheral blood were drawn from each donor into EDTA-treated Vacutainer tubes. Ficoll-Paque density-gradient centrifugation was used to isolate PBMCs, with at least 6.5 million per sample. Total RNA, at least 6 micrograms per sample, was extracted from PBMCs with Trizol reagent. For every donor, flow cytometry on a PBMC aliquot measured the percentage of naive CD45RAhigh/CD27high T cells. General study outcomes and caveats: Conclusive comparison of naive and antigen-experienced compartments was prevented by the profiling of bulk unsorted PBMCs. Estimates of total diversity from one million sequenced T cells were regarded as lower bounds and underestimates. Observed TCR beta diversity per million T cells fell roughly linearly with age, and a significant reduction was already apparent by age around 44. Observed TCR beta diversity correlated strongly with the percentage of naive T cells measured by flow cytometry. Compared with the aged group, more naive CD4+ T cells, fewer expanded clones and increased TCR diversity were shown by the long-lived group, suggesting age selection. The CMV infection status of donors was not known, potentially confounding age-related changes in expanded clonotypes.

This TCR was sampled from a man in his 70s in good health. Sample: blood.

The DNA sequence follows: TGTGCCAGCAGCCTCACTAGCGGGTTTCCTGAGCAGTTCTTC. This translates into CASSLTSGFPEQFF. The sequence is built from TRBV9 and TRBJ2-5, with 9 bases matching TRBD2. The J call is in doubt because the DNA end fits TRBJ2-1 better. The CDR3 contains 14 residues, cysteine and phenylalanine counted. The kept DNA is CDR3 alone, 42 bases in frame from the first base. Via the germline V gene, CDR1 is SGDLS and CDR2 YYNGEE.